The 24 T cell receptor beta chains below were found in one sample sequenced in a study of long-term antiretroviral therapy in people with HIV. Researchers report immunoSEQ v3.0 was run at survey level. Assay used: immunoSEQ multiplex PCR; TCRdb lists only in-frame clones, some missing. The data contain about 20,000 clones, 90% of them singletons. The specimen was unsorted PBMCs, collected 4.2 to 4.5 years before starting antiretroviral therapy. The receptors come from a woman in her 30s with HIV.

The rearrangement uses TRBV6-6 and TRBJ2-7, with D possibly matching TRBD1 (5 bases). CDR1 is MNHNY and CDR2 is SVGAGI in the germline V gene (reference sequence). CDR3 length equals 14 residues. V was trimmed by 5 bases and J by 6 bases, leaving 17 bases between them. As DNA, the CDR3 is TGTGCCAGCAGTAAGGGCGTACAGGAGAGCGAGCAGTACTTC. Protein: CASSKGVQESEQYF.

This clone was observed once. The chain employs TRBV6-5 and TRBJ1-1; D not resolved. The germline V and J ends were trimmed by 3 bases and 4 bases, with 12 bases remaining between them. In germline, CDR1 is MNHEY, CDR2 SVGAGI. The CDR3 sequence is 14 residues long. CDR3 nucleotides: TGTGCCAGCAGTTATGGGGTCTATGGCACTGAAGCTTTCTTT. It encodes CASSYGVYGTEAFF.

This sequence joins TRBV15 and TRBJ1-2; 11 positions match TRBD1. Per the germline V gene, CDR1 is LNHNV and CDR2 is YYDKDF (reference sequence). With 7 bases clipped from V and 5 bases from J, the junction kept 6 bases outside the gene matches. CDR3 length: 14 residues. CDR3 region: CATMPGTGGYGYTF. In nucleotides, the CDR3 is TGTGCCACCATGCCGGGGACAGGGGGATATGGCTACACCTTC.

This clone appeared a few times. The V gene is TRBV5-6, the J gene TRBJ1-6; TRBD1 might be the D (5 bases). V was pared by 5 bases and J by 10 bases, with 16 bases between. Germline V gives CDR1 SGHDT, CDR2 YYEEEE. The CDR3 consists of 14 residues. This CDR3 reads CASRTRGAGSPLHF. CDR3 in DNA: TGTGCCAGCAGAACGCGAGGGGCGGGATCACCCCTCCACTTT.

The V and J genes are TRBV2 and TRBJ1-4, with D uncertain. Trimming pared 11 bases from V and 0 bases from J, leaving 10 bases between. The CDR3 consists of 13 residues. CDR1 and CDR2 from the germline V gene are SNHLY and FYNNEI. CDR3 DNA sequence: TGTGCCGGCCAGGTTGCAACTAATGAAAAACTGTTTTTT. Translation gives CAGQVATNEKLFF.

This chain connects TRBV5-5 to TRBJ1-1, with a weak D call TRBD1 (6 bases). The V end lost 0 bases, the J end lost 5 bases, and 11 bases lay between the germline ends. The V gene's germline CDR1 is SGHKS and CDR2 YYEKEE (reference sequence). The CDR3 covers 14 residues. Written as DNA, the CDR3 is TGTGCCAGCAGCTTGGAAGGGGGAGGGACTGAAGCTTTCTTT. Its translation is CASSLEGGGTEAFF.

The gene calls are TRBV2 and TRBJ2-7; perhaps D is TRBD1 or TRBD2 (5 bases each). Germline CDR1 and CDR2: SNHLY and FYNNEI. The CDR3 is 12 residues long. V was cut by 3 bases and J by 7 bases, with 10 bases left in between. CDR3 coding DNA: TGTGCCAGCAGTGAGGGGGAAGGAGAGCAGTACTTC. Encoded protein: CASSEGEGEQYF.

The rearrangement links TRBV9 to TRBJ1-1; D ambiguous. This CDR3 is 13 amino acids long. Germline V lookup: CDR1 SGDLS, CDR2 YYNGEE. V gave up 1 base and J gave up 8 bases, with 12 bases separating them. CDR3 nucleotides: TGTGCCAGCAGCGTAAGTTTTTTGGGGGAAGCTTTCTTT. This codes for CASSVSFLGEAFF.

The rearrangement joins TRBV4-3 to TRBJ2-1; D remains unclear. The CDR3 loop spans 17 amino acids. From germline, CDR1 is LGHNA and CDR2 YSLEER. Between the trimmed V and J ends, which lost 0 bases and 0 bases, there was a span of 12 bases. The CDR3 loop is CASSQDRSSVSYNEQFF. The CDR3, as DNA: TGCGCCAGCAGCCAAGACAGGAGTTCGGTCTCCTACAATGAGCAGTTCTTC.

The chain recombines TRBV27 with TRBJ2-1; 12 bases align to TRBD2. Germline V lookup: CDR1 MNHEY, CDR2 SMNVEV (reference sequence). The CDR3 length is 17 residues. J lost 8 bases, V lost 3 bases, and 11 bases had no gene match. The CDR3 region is CASSFRPPTSGGYEQFF. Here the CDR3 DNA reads TGTGCCAGCAGTTTCCGCCCGCCGACTAGCGGGGGTTATGAGCAGTTCTTC.

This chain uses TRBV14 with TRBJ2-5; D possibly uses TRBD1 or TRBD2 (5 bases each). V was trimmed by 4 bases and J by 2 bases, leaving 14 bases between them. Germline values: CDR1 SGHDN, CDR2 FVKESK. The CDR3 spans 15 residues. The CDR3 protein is CASSLLGAPQETQYF. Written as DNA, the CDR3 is TGTGCCAGCAGCCTCCTCGGGGCTCCTCAAGAGACCCAGTACTTC.

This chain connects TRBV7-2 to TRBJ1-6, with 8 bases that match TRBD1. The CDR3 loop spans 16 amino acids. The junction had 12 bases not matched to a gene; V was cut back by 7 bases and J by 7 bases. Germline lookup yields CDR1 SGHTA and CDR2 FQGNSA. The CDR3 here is CASIPPGGEGNSPLHF. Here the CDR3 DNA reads TGTGCCAGCATCCCACCAGGGGGCGAAGGAAATTCACCCCTCCACTTT.

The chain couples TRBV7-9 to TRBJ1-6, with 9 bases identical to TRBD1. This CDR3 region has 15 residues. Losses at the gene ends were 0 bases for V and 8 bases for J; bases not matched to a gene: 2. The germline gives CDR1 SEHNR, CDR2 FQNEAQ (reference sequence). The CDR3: CASSLATGGDSPLHF. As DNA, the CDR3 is TGTGCCAGCAGCTTAGCGACAGGGGGGGATTCACCCCTCCACTTT.

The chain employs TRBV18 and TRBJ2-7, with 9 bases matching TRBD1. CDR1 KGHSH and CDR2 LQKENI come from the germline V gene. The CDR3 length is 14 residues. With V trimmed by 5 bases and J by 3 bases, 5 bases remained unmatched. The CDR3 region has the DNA TGTGCCAGCTCAGTGACAGGGGGGGGCTACGAGCAGTACTTC. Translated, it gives CASSVTGGGYEQYF.

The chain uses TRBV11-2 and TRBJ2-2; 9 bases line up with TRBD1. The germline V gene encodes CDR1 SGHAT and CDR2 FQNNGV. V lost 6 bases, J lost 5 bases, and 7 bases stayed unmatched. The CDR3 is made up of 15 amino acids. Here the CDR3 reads CASSYRDRVTGELFF. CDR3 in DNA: TGTGCCAGCAGTTACCGGGACAGGGTTACCGGGGAGCTGTTTTTT. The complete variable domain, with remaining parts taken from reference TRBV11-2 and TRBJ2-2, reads EAGVAQSPRYKIIEKRQSVAFWCNPISGHATLYWYQQILGQGPKLLIQFQNNGVVDDSQLPKDRFSAERLKGVDSTLKIQPAKLEDSAVYLCASSYRDRVTGELFFGEGSRLTVL.

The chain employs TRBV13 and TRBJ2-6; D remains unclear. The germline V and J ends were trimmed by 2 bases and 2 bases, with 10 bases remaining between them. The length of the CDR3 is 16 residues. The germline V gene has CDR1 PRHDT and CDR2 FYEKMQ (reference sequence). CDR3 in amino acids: CASSLTPGTGANVLTF. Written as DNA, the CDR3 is TGTGCCAGCAGCTTAACACCAGGCACTGGGGCCAACGTCCTGACTTTC.

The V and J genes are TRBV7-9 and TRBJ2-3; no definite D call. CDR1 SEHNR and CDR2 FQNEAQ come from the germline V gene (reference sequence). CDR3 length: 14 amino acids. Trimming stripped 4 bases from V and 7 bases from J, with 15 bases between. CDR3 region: CASSSPVGSHTQYF. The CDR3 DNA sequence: TGTGCCAGCAGCTCCCCCGTCGGCTCGCATACGCAGTATTTT.

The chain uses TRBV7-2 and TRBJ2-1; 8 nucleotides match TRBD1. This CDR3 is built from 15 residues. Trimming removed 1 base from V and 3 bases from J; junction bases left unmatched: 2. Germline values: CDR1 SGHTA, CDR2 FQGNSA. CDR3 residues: CASSLGQGRYNEQFF. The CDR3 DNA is TGTGCCAGCAGCTTAGGACAGGGGCGCTACAATGAGCAGTTCTTC.

CDR3 nucleotide sequence: TGTGCCTGGAGTAGGACCGACGGACAGCCCCAGCATTTT. Encoded protein: CAWSRTDGQPQHF. The chain recombines TRBV30 with TRBJ1-5; no clear D. Germline V gene sequence: CDR1 GTSNPN, CDR2 SVGIG (reference sequence). The CDR3 is 13 residues long. Trimming pared 2 bases from V and 7 bases from J, leaving 12 bases between. The full variable domain, its missing parts supplied by reference TRBV30 and TRBJ1-5, is SQTIHQWPATLVQPVGSPLSLECTVEGTSNPNLYWYRQAAGRGLQLLFYSVGIGQISSEVPQNLSASRPQDRQFILSSKKLLLSDSGFYLCAWSRTDGQPQHFGDGTRLSIL.

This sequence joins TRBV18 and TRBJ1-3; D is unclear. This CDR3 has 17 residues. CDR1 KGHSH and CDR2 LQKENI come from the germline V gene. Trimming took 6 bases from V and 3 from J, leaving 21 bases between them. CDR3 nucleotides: TGTGCCAGCTCGCCCTCTGGACTTTTAAGTGGTGGAAACACCATATATTTT. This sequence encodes CASSPSGLLSGGNTIYF.

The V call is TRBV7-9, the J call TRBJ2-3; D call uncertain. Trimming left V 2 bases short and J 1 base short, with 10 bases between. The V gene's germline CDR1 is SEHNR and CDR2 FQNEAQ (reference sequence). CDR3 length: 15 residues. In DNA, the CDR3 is TGTGCCAGCAGCTTAAACGGGCGCCGCACAGATACGCAGTATTTT. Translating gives CASSLNGRRTDTQYF.

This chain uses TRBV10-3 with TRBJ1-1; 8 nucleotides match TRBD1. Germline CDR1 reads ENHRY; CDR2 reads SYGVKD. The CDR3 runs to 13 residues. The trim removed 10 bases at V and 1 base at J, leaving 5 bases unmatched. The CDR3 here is CATNRGTNTEAFF. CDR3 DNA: TGTGCCACCAACAGGGGGACGAACACTGAAGCTTTCTTT.

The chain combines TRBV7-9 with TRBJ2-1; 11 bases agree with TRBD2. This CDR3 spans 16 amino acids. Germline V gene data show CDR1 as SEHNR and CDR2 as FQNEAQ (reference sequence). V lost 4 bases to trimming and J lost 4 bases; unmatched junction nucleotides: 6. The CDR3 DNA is TGTGCCAGCAGCTCCCCGGGACTAGCGGTTTACAATGAGCAGTTCTTC. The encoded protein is CASSSPGLAVYNEQFF.

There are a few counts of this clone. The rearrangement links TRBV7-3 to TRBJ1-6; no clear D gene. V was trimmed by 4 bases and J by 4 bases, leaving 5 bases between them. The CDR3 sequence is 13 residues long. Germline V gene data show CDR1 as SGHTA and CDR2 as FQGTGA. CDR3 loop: CASSSTYNSPLHF. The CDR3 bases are TGTGCCAGCAGCTCTACATATAATTCACCCCTCCACTTT.